Presented here are 8 T cell receptor beta chains from one specimen sequenced in a study of blood T cell repertoires in COVID-19. The repertoire was sequenced with immunoSEQ multiplex PCR; TCRdb's copy has only in-frame clones and lacks some. The sample holds fewer than 200,000 clones, about 84% seen once. The sequencing sample was made of peripheral blood. Receptors were obtained from a human donor in a cohort sampled during active COVID-19.

The J gene is TRBJ2-7, the V gene TRBV11-2; weak D call: TRBD2 (5 bases). Germline V gene sequence: CDR1 SGHAT, CDR2 FQNNGV. Trimming pared 3 bases from V and 0 bases from J, leaving 9 bases between. This CDR3 is built from 14 residues. The CDR3 DNA follows: TGTGCCAGCAGCTTCCTAGCTAGCTCCTACGAGCAGTACTTC. Residues: CASSFLASSYEQYF.

V gene TRBV19 combines with J gene TRBJ2-5, with 12 bases lining up with TRBD2. V dropped 6 bases and J dropped 0; count of bases not matched to a gene: 5. This CDR3 comprises 16 residues. Germline CDR1 reads LNHDA; CDR2 reads SQIVND (reference sequence). This CDR3 reads CASRTRTSGDQETQYF. The DNA for the CDR3 is TGTGCCAGTAGAACAAGGACTAGCGGGGACCAAGAGACCCAGTACTTC.

The V call is TRBV15, the J call TRBJ1-3, with D maybe TRBD1 (6 bases). Germline V gene lookup returns CDR1 LNHNV and CDR2 YYDKDF (reference sequence). V was clipped by 2 bases and J by 1 base, with 9 bases between them. The CDR3 covers 15 residues. In DNA form, the CDR3 reads TGTGCCACCAGCAGAACTGACAGGTCTGGAAACACCATATATTTT. Amino acids: CATSRTDRSGNTIYF.

The J gene is TRBJ1-4, the V gene TRBV6-5, with D unclear. Germline V gives CDR1 MNHEY, CDR2 SVGAGI. Deletions cut 6 bases from V and 6 bases from J, with 11 bases between. CDR3 size: 13 residues. The CDR3 DNA reads as TGTGCCAGCAGCCTGACTGGATATGAAAAACTGTTTTTT. Protein product: CASSLTGYEKLFF.

The chain has TRBV19 and TRBJ1-4, with D maybe TRBD1 (6 bases). Germline V gene lookup returns CDR1 LNHDA and CDR2 SQIVND (reference sequence). CDR3 length equals 13 residues. V was shortened by 7 bases and J by 7 bases, with 13 bases between the two germline ends. The DNA for the CDR3 is TGTGCCAGTATGGCGGGGGGCTCTGAAAAACTGTTTTTT. It translates to CASMAGGSEKLFF.

A remark on this clone: This sample also contains other DNA sequences that code for the same CDR3. The chain recombines TRBV12-3 or TRBV12-4 with TRBJ1-2, with D possibly being TRBD1 (5 bases). The CDR3 is 13 amino acids. V was trimmed by 1 base and J by 4 bases, leaving 7 bases between them. The chain's CDR3 is CASSLGGGYGYTF. For the CDR3, the DNA is TGTGCCAGCAGTTTAGGGGGCGGCTATGGCTACACCTTC.

The J gene is TRBJ2-7, the V gene TRBV7-9; 8 nucleotides match TRBD2. The CDR3 contains 14 residues. V lost 6 bases and J lost 5; bases outside the gene matches: 9. Germline CDR1 SEHNR, CDR2 FQNEAQ (reference sequence). The CDR3 DNA reads TGTGCCAGCAGTTACGGACTAGCCTCTAACGAGCAGTACTTC. Encoded protein: CASSYGLASNEQYF.

The V gene is TRBV6-5, the J gene TRBJ1-1, with 10 bases matching TRBD1. In germline, CDR1 is MNHEY, CDR2 SVGAGI. This CDR3 has 13 amino acids. After removal of 2 bases from V and 7 bases from J, the junction contained 1 base not matched to a gene. CDR3 protein: CASSYGQGGEAFF. CDR3 sequence (DNA): TGTGCCAGCAGTTACGGACAGGGGGGTGAAGCTTTCTTT.